This T cell receptor beta chain was sequenced in a study of regulatory T cells in long-lasting Graves disease. As for the study in general: More than 5 years of antithyroid drugs with positive TSH receptor antibodies defined persistent Graves' disease. The study's findings and limits: When disease was persistent, TRBV28, TRBJ1-2 and TRBJ2-5 were the favored segments. Comparison showed that persistent patients shared more public clonotypes (about 3,000) than new patients (roughly 1,000). The work looked only at peripheral blood and did not look at thyroid tissue.

The germline CDR1 and CDR2 sequences are MDHEN and SYDVKM. CDR3 length equals 15 residues. Deletions cut 5 bases from V and 2 bases from J, with 15 bases between. In building TCR beta libraries, iRepertoire HTBI primers were used together with Arm-PCR of CDR3 regions. TCRdb ran MiXCR on the multiplex PCR reads and lists one entry per CDR3 protein. The sample lists about 470,000 distinct CDR3 sequences, 20% to 25% occurring once. This clonotype appeared many times. Its antigen is unknown. As to time point: persistent/refractory GD, antithyroid drugs over 5 years with positive TRAb. RNA extracted from PBMCs served as the sequencing template.

The sequenced sample was peripheral blood mononuclear cells (PBMCs), obtained when the disease was refractory, from a patient treated with antithyroid drugs. The chain employs TRBV28 and TRBJ1-1, with D uncertain. This receptor was identified in a female donor with Graves disease. This CDR3 is CASSISINGNTEAFF. For the CDR3, the DNA is TGTGCCAGCAGTATTAGTATTAACGGTAACACTGAAGCTTTCTTT.